This T cell receptor (beta chain) was retrieved from a study of CXCR3-negative and CXCR3-positive naive CD8 T cells. Overall study findings and caveats: Hydrophobicity of TRB CDR3s was greater in CXCR3-positive naive cells than in CXCR3-negative naive cells. No difference in surface CD5 was seen between naive subsets, and TCR strength was inferred from TRB CDR3 properties.

To note about this clonotype: Antigen specificity is unknown.

Germline CDR1 SQVTM, CDR2 ANQGSEA. The length of the CDR3 is 13 residues. The libraries of TRB cDNA were constructed through 5' RACE using UMI labels. TCRdb reprocessed the 5' RACE reads and keeps a single row for each CDR3 protein, giving no DNA. The sample shows some 110,000 distinct CDR3 sequences, and 0.38% sits with its ten largest clones. The rearrangement links TRBV29-1 to TRBJ2-3. The receptor was derived from a human donor in good health. Some clones in this sample may be carry-over from other donors' samples. The sequencing sample was made of naive CXCR3+ CD8+ T cells from blood. Subset defined: CD45RO-CCR7+CD27+CD95- naive CD8+ T cells expressing CXCR3 (TNR3+). The CDR3 region is CSVEAWAEDTQYF.